What follows are 3 T cell receptor beta chains derived from one specimen sequenced in a study of beta chain features in type 1 diabetes. Study observations and caveats: In every one of the four CD4+ subsets, TCRB CDR3s were moderately but significantly shorter in Type 1 diabetes patients.

Expressed TCRB transcripts were sequenced, since all the RNA that had been isolated was reverse transcribed. Produced via immunoSEQ multiplex PCR; TCRdb's table is partial and in-frame only. This sample has under 300,000 clones, with approximately 15% found just once. The antigens for these receptors are not known. Material for sequencing was naive CD4+ T cells from blood. The receptor set was obtained from a man younger than 40 with type 1 diabetes.

This clone was seen only a few times. This chain joins TRBV5-1 and TRBJ2-4; D may be TRBD1 (6 bases). CDR1 SGHRS and CDR2 YFSETQ come from the germline V gene. This CDR3 has 14 amino acids. V was pared by 4 bases and J by 8 bases, with 16 bases between. The CDR3 bases are TGCGCCAGCAGCCAAACAGGGAACGGAGACATTCAGTACTTC. The encoded protein is CASSQTGNGDIQYF.

The chain recombines TRBV7-6 with TRBJ2-1, with TRBD1 identical over 9 bases. The germline V gene has CDR1 SGHVS and CDR2 FNYEAQ. The V and J ends lost 7 bases and 8 bases, in that order; junction bases with no gene match: 3. The CDR3 extends over 12 amino acids. The CDR3 protein is CASTGQGYEQFF. The CDR3 DNA sequence: TGTGCCAGCACCGGACAGGGGTATGAGCAGTTCTTC.

This clone was seen more than once but under ten times. The chain employs TRBV11-3 and TRBJ2-3; maybe TRBD2 (6 bases). This CDR3 is built from 16 residues. The germline gives CDR1 SGHNT, CDR2 YENEEA. The V and J ends lost 4 bases and 2 bases respectively, with 16 bases between them. The chain's CDR3 is CASSSAGTSATDTQYF. The CDR3 bases are TGTGCCAGCAGCTCCGCCGGGACTTCAGCCACAGATACGCAGTATTTT.